The next 3 T cell receptor beta chains were all read from a single sample in a study of blood T cell repertoires in COVID-19 (dated by TCRdb to the early 2020s). The library was generated by the immunoSEQ multiplex PCR assay. TCRdb carries this immuneACCESS record with in-frame sequences only. Its versions omit some clonotypes, under half of them owing to an unresolved V gene in the studies checked, with the rest unexplained. The sample profile shows approximately 310,000 clones; 75% to 90% of them were found once. Under 2% of the sample goes to the ten largest clones. Sequenced material: PBMCs or T cells enriched from blood (not recorded which). The receptors were sampled from a woman in her twenties or thirties who had been exposed to COVID-19.

This chain uses TRBV7-9 with TRBJ2-7; D perhaps matches TRBD1 (6 bases). The CDR3 has 16 amino acids. Trimming removed 5 bases from V and 3 bases from J, with 20 bases in between. Germline V CDR1 and CDR2: SEHNR, FQNEAQ (reference sequence). The CDR3 DNA reads TGTGCCAGCAGCCAAACCCCGGGACACACAATCTACGAGCAGTACTTC. It specifies CASSQTPGHTIYEQYF.

This clone was found once. The chain is built from TRBV28 and TRBJ2-7, with 8 bases matching TRBD1. The CDR3 covers 14 residues. J gave up 6 bases and V 6 bases, and 10 bases lay outside the gene matches. Germline CDR1 MDHEN, CDR2 SYDVKM. The CDR3 protein is CASRRPGQVIEQYF. The CDR3 DNA is TGTGCCAGCAGGCGACCGGGACAGGTCATCGAGCAGTACTTC.

The chain employs TRBV27 and TRBJ1-4; 10 bases align to TRBD1. With 5 bases clipped from V and 8 bases from J, the junction kept 5 bases outside the gene matches. The CDR3 sequence is 14 residues long. Germline CDR1 MNHEY, CDR2 SMNVEV (reference sequence). The CDR3 DNA reads TGTGCCAGCAGTCGACAGGGGGCTAGGGAAAAACTGTTTTTT. Its protein is CASSRQGAREKLFF.